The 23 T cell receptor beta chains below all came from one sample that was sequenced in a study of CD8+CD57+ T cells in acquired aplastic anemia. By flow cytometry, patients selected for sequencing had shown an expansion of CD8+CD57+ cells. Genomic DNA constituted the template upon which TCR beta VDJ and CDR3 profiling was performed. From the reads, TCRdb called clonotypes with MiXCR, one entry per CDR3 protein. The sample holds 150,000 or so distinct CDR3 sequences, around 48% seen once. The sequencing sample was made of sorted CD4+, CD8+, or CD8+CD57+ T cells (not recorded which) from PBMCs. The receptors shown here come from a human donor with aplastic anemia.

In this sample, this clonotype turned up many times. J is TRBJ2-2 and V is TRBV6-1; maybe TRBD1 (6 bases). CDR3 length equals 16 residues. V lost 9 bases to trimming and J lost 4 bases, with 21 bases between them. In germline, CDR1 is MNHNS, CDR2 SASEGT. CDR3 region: CASHPTGTASTGELFF. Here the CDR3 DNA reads TGTGCCAGTCATCCGACAGGTACGGCGAGCACCGGGGAGCTGTTTTTT.

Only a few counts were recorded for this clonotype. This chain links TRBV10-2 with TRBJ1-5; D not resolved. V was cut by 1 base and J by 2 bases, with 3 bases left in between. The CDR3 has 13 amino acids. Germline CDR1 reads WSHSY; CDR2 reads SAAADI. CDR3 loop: CASSEWGNQPQHF. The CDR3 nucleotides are TGCGCCAGCAGTGAGTGGGGCAATCAGCCCCAGCATTTT.

The CDR3 nucleotides are TGTGCCAGCAGCTTTCATGGTGAGCAGTACTTC. It is translated as CASSFHGEQYF. The chain uses TRBV7-2 and TRBJ2-7; D call uncertain. The V gene lost 3 bases and the J gene lost 7 bases, with 7 bases spanning the gap. This CDR3 has 11 amino acids. Per germline, CDR1 SGHTA and CDR2 FQGNSA.

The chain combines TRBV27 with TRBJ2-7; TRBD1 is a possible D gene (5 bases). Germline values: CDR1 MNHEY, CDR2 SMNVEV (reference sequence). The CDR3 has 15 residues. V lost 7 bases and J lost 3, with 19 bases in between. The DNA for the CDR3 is TGTGCCAGCAATACCAACTCGGCAGGGAACTACGAGCAGTACTTC. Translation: CASNTNSAGNYEQYF.

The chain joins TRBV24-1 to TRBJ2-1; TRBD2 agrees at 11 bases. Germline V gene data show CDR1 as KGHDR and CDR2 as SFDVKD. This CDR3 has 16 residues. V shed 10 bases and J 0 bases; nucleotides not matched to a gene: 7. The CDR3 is CATPLTSGDSYNEQFF. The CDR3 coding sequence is TGTGCCACGCCCTTGACTAGCGGGGACTCCTACAATGAGCAGTTCTTC.

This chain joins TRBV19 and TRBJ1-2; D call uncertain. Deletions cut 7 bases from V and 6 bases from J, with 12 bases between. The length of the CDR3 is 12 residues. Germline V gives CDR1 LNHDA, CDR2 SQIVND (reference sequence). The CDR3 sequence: CASIGRLHGYTF. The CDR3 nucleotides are TGTGCCAGTATAGGCCGCTTGCATGGCTACACCTTC.

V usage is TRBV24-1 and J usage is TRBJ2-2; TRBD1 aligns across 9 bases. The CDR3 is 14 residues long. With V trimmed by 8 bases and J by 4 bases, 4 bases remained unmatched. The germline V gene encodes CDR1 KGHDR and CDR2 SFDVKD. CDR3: CATTETGGTGELFF. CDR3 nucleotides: TGTGCCACCACCGAGACAGGGGGCACCGGGGAGCTGTTTTTT.

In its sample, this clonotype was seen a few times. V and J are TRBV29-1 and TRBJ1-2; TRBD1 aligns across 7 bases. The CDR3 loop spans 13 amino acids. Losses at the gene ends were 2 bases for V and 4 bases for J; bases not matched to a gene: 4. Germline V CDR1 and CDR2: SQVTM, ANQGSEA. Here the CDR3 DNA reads TGCAGCGTTGAAACAGGGGCTGCCTATGGCTACACCTTC. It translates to CSVETGAAYGYTF.

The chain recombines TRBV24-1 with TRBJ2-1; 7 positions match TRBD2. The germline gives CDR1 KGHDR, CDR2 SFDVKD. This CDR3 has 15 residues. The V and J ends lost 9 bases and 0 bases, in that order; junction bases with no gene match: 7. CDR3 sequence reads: CATLAGDGSYNEQFF. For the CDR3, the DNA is TGTGCCACCCTGGCGGGAGACGGCTCCTACAATGAGCAGTTCTTC.

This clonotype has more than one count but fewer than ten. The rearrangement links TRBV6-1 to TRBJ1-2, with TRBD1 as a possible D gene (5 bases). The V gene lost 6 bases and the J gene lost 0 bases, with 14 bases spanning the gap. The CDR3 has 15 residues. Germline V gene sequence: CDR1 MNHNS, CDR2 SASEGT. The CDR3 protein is CASRRDKGTNYGYTF. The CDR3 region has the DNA TGTGCCAGCAGGCGGGATAAGGGGACTAACTATGGCTACACCTTC.

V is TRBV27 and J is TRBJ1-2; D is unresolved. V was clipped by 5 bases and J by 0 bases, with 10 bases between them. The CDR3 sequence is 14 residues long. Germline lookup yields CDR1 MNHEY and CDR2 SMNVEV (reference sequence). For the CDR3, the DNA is TGTGCCAGCAGTCGGACTGAAGCTAACTATGGCTACACCTTC. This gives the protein CASSRTEANYGYTF.

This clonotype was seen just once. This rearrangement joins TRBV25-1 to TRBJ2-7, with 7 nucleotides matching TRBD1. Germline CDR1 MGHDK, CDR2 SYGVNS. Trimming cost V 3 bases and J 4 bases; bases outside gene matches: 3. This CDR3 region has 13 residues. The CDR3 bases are TGTGCCAGCAGTGAGGGACAGCGGTACGAGCAGTACTTC. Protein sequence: CASSEGQRYEQYF.

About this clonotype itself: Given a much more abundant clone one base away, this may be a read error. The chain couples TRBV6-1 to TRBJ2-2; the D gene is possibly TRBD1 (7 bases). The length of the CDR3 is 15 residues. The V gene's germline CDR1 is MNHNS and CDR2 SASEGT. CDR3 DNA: TGTGCCAGCACTAGACAGGGATTATTTCCCGGGGGGCTGTTTTTT. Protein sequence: CASTRQGLFPGGLFF.

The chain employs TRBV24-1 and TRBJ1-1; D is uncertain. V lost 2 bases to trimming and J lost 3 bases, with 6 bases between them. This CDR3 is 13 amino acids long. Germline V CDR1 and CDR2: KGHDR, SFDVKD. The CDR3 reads CATSDSSYTEAFF. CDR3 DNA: TGTGCCACCAGTGATTCATCGTACACTGAAGCTTTCTTT.

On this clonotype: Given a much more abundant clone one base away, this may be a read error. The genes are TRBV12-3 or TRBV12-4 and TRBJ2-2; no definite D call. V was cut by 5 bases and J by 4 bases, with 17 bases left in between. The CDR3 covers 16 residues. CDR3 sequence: CASSPAATLSTGELFF. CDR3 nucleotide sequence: TGTGCCAGCAGTCCCGCGGCCACCCTCAGCACCGGGGAGCTGTTTTTT.

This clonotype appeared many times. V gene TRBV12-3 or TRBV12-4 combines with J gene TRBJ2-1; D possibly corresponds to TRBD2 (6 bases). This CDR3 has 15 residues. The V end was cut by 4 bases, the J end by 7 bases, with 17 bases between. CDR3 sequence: CASSSRGAGGNEQFF. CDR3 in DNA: TGTGCCAGCAGTTCCCGCGGGGCCGGTGGGAATGAGCAGTTCTTC.

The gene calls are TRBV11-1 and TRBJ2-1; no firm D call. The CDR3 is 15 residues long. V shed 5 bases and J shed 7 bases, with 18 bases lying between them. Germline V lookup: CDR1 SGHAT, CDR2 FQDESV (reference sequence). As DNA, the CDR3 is TGTGCCAGCAGCCCCCCCCCCCGAATGGGTAATGAGCAGTTCTTC. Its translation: CASSPPPRMGNEQFF.

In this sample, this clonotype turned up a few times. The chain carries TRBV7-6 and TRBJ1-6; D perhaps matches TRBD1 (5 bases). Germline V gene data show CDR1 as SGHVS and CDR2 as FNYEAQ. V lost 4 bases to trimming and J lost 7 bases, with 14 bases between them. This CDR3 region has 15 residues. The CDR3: CASSSPGRINSPLHF. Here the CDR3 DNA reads TGTGCCAGCAGCTCTCCGGGACGGATAAATTCACCCCTCCACTTT.

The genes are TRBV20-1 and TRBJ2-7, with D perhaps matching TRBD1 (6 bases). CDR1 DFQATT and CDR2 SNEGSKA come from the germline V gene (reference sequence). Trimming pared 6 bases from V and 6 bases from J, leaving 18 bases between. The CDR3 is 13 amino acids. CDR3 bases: TGCAGTGCCCCACCGGGTGGGGGCGGCGAGCAGTACTTC. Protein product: CSAPPGGGGEQYF.

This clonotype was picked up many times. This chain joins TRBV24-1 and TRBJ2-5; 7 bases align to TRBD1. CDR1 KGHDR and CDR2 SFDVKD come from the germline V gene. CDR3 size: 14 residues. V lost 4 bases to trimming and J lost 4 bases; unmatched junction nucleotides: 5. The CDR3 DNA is TGTGCCACCAGTGACCGGACAGGAACAGAGACCCAGTACTTC. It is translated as CATSDRTGTETQYF.

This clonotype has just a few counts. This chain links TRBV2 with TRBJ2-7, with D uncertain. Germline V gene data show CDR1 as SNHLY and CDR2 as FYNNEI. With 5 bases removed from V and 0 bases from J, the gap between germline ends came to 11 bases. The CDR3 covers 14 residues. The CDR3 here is CASSFRTVSYEQYF. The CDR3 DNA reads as TGTGCCAGCAGTTTTCGAACGGTCTCCTACGAGCAGTACTTC.

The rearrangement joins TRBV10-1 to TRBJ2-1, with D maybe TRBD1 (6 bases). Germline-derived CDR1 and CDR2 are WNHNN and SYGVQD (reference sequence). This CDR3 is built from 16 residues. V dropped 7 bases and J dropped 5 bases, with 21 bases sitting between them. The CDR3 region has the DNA TGCGCCAGCAAGAGCCGACAGGACCTTCGGGACAATGAGCAGTTCTTC. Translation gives CASKSRQDLRDNEQFF.

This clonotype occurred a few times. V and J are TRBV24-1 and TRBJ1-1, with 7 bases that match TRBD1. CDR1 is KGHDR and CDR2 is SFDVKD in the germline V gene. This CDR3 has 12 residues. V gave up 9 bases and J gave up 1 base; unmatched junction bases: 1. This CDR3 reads CATRDRNTEAFF. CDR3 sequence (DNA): TGTGCCACCCGGGACAGGAACACTGAAGCTTTCTTT.